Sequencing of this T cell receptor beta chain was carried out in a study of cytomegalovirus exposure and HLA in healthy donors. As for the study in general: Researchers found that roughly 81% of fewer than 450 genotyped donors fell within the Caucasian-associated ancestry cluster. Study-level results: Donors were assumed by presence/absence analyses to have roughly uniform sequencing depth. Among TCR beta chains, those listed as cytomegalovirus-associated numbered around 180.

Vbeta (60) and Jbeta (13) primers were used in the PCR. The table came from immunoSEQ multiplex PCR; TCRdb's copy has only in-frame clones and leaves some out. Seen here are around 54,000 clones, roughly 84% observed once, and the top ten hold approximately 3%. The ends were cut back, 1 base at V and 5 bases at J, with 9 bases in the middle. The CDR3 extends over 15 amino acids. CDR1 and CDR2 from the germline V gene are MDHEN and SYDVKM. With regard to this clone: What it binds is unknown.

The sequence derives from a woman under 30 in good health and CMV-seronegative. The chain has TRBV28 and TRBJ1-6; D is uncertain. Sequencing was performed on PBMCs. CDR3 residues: CASSLSGTNNSPLHF. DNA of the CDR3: TGTGCCAGCAGTTTATCGGGAACTAATAATTCACCCCTCCACTTT. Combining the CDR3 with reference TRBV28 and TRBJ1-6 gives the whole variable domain DVKVTQSSRYLVKRTGEKVFLECVQDMDHENMFWYRQDPGLGLRLIYFSYDVKMKEKGDIPEGYSVSREKKERFSLILESASTNQTSMYLCASSLSGTNNSPLHFGNGTRLTVT.